Listed below are T cell receptor beta chains from one sample, sequenced in a study of CD8+ T cells in alopecia areata. Here immunoSEQ multiplex PCR was the method, and the copy in TCRdb shows in-frame clones only, minus some. The table records around 82,000 clones, roughly 51% of them present only once. The sequenced material came from NKG2D-high CD8+ T cells sorted from blood. These receptors were obtained from a human donor with alopecia areata. CDR3s include the opening cysteine and the closing phenylalanine or tryptophan. A D gene is named only where the DNA matches it firmly. The listing skips clone size in some rows; elsewhere it reads once, few, many or a size class.

clone size: -; J gene: TRBJ2-5; V gene: TRBV28; D gene: -; CDR3 DNA: TGTGCCAGCAGTTTATTCAGGATCCAAGAGACCCAGTACTTC; CDR3 protein: CASSLFRIQETQYF
clone size: -; J gene: TRBJ2-5; V gene: TRBV4-3; D gene: -; CDR3 DNA: TGCGCCAGCAGCCAAGAGGACACTGCAGAGACCCAGTACTTC; CDR3 protein: CASSQEDTAETQYF
clone size: few; J gene: TRBJ2-1; V gene: TRBV29-1; D gene: -; CDR3 DNA: TGCAGCGTTAGGTGGAATGAGCAGTTCTTC; CDR3 protein: CSVRWNEQFF
clone size: few; J gene: TRBJ1-2; V gene: TRBV19; D gene: -; CDR3 DNA: TGTGCCAGTAGTAGGAATGGCTACACCTTC; CDR3 protein: CASSRNGYTF
clone size: once; J gene: TRBJ2-5; V gene: TRBV11-2; D gene: -; CDR3 DNA: TGTGCCAGCAGCTTAGGGGCTGGGAAAGAGACCCAGTACTTC; CDR3 protein: CASSLGAGKETQYF
clone size: many; J gene: TRBJ2-6; V gene: TRBV9; D gene: -; CDR3 DNA: TGTGCCAGCAGCGATAACTCTGGGGCCAACGTCCTGACTTTC; CDR3 protein: CASSDNSGANVLTF
clone size: -; J gene: TRBJ2-7; V gene: TRBV14; D gene: -; CDR3 DNA: TGTGCCAGCAGCCTTACCGGGAACACCTACGAGCAGTACTTC; CDR3 protein: CASSLTGNTYEQYF
clone size: -; J gene: TRBJ1-5; V gene: TRBV30; D gene: -; CDR3 DNA: TGTGCCTGGAGTGTCGGGGAGAATCAGCCCCAGCATTTT; CDR3 protein: CAWSVGENQPQHF
clone size: -; J gene: TRBJ2-7; V gene: TRBV28; D gene: -; CDR3 DNA: TGTGCCAGCAGAGACGCACAGGGTCTCCTATCCTCCTACGAGCAGTACTTC; CDR3 protein: CASRDAQGLLSSYEQYF
clone size: few; J gene: TRBJ2-7; V gene: TRBV7-9; D gene: -; CDR3 DNA: TGTGCCAGCAGCTTGGGGAGCGGGTACGAGCAGTACTTC; CDR3 protein: CASSLGSGYEQYF
clone size: once; J gene: TRBJ2-5; V gene: TRBV4-1; D gene: -; CDR3 DNA: TGCGCCAGCAGCCACACCGGGGAGCAAGAGACCCAGTACTTC; CDR3 protein: CASSHTGEQETQYF
clone size: once; J gene: TRBJ2-1; V gene: TRBV27; D gene: TRBD2; CDR3 DNA: TGTGCCAGCAGTTGGACTAGCGGGAGATTCTACAATGAGCAGTTCTTC; CDR3 protein: CASSWTSGRFYNEQFF
clone size: -; J gene: TRBJ1-2; V gene: TRBV7-8; D gene: -; CDR3 DNA: TGTGCCAGCAGAGGACATGACTATGGCTACACCTTC; CDR3 protein: CASRGHDYGYTF
clone size: few; J gene: TRBJ2-5; V gene: TRBV29-1; D gene: -; CDR3 DNA: TGCAGCGCCGAGCTAGATGGGTCCGGGGAGACCCAGTACTTC; CDR3 protein: CSAELDGSGETQYF
clone size: few; J gene: TRBJ2-7; V gene: TRBV5-6; D gene: -; CDR3 DNA: TGTGCCAGCAGCTTGATGGGGGCACCCTACGAGCAGTACTTC; CDR3 protein: CASSLMGAPYEQYF
clone size: few; J gene: TRBJ2-2; V gene: TRBV29-1; D gene: -; CDR3 DNA: TGCAGCGTTGTGAGGGTCACCGGGGAGCTGTTTTTT; CDR3 protein: CSVVRVTGELFF
clone size: -; J gene: TRBJ2-5; V gene: TRBV27; D gene: -; CDR3 DNA: TGTGCCAGCAGGAGGCGAAACGAACAAGAGACCCAGTACTTC; CDR3 protein: CASRRRNEQETQYF
clone size: -; J gene: TRBJ2-7; V gene: TRBV30; D gene: -; CDR3 DNA: TGTGCCTGGAGTGTACTTCCTGCCTACGAGCAGTACTTC; CDR3 protein: CAWSVLPAYEQYF
clone size: -; J gene: TRBJ2-5; V gene: TRBV28; D gene: -; CDR3 DNA: TGTGCCAGCAGTACCGGACTCCAGGGGACCCAGTACTTC; CDR3 protein: CASSTGLQGTQYF
clone size: -; J gene: TRBJ2-5; V gene: TRBV9; D gene: -; CDR3 DNA: TGTGCCAGCAGCCCCCCACACCAAGAGACCCAGTACTTC; CDR3 protein: CASSPPHQETQYF
clone size: -; J gene: TRBJ1-2; V gene: TRBV7-9; D gene: -; CDR3 DNA: TGTGCCAGCAGCTTAGGGGGCGTCGACGGCTACACCTTC; CDR3 protein: CASSLGGVDGYTF
clone size: few; J gene: TRBJ1-5; V gene: TRBV21-1; D gene: -; CDR3 DNA: TGTGCCAGCAGCCCCCTTGGAACAGTTAATCAGCCCCAGCATTTT; CDR3 protein: CASSPLGTVNQPQHF
clone size: -; J gene: TRBJ2-5; V gene: TRBV23-1; D gene: -; CDR3 DNA: TGCGCCAGCAGTCAGGCCCCAGAACCTCAAGAGACCCAGTACTTC; CDR3 protein: CASSQAPEPQETQYF
clone size: -; J gene: TRBJ1-1; V gene: TRBV30; D gene: TRBD1; CDR3 DNA: TGTGCCTGGAAACTACAGGGGGCGCGGAACACTGAAGCTTTCTTT; CDR3 protein: CAWKLQGARNTEAFF